This TCR beta chain comes out of a study of T-cell reconstitution after alpha-beta-depleted transplantation in children. Study-wide findings and caveats: At day 60, the high TCRbeta diversity found in some patients originated from recipient T cells and thymic progenitors that had survived. Hyperexpanded clones declined; after one year, newly produced T cells mostly supplied diversity. Reported findings indicate that, about two months after transplant, alpha-beta T cells came from several hundred expanded clones, which were derived from non-depleted graft cells.

The TCRbeta library was prepared with unique molecular identifiers. One entry per CDR3 protein, called by TCRdb with MiXCR from the PCR reads. Of around 240,000 distinct CDR3 sequences listed, roughly 7.7% are singletons. This clonotype was seen at least ten times. Antigen specificity is unknown. The source material was PBMCs, mostly from graft donor cells, sampled 180 days after TCRalphabeta/CD19-depleted stem cell transplant. The TCR originated in a male patient aged 10 to 17 who had a stem cell transplant for acute lymphoblastic leukemia, so the T cells may come from the graft donor.

CDR3 sequence: CASSRQEVSYEQYF. In DNA form, the CDR3 reads TGTGCCAGCAGTCGACAGGAGGTCTCCTACGAGCAGTACTTC. This chain links TRBV12-3 or TRBV12-4 with TRBJ2-7; D might be TRBD1 (6 bases). V lost 5 bases, J lost 0 bases, and 11 bases lay in between. The CDR3 contains 14 residues.